This T cell receptor beta chain was sequenced during a study of beta chain features in type 1 diabetes. Whole-study context: The samples had about 100,000,000 sorted cells examined in all.

Findings of the study overall: Small HLA sub-analyses could not settle whether HLA shapes TCRB rearrangement. Type 1 diabetes patients showed a moderate but significant shortening of TCRB CDR3s in all four CD4+ subsets. Amplification by PCR could prefer shorter templates, with the same effect in patients and controls.

Trimming shortened V by 4 bases and J by 4 bases, and 8 bases separated the two germline ends. The CDR3 sequence is 13 residues long. CDR1 and CDR2 from the germline V gene are SEHNR and FQNEAQ (reference sequence). In this sample, this clone turned up a few times. What it binds is unknown. Sequenced material consisted of expressed TCRB transcripts (all of the isolated RNA was reverse transcribed). Some clones are missing from TCRdb's copy, which holds only in-frame ones; the method was immunoSEQ multiplex PCR. The sample lists about 160,000 clones, roughly 9% occurring once. The sequencing input was central memory CD4+ T cells from blood. The receptor comes from a woman aged 30 to 39 with type 1 diabetes. The genes are TRBV7-9 and TRBJ1-5; unclear D gene. In DNA, the CDR3 is TGTGCCAGCAGCTACCGTGAGAATCAGCCCCAGCATTTT. The encoded protein is CASSYRENQPQHF.